The 12 T cell receptor beta chains below were found in one sample sequenced in a study of T cell responses to AZD1222 COVID-19 vaccine. Libraries were prepared by immunoSEQ multiplex PCR; TCRdb keeps only in-frame clonotypes and omits some of them. The sample yields some 110,000 clones, 70% to 90% seen once. The material was peripheral blood, obtained 28 days after the second AZD1222 dose. The origin of the receptors is an adult who received the AZD1222 COVID-19 vaccine.

The rearrangement links TRBV7-3 to TRBJ2-1, with D perhaps matching TRBD2 (6 bases). The CDR3 has 15 residues. Trimming removed 5 bases at V and 4 bases at J, with 15 bases between. Per germline, CDR1 SGHTA and CDR2 FQGTGA. CDR3 amino acids: CASSPQPGTYNEQFF. The CDR3 DNA reads as TGTGCCAGCAGCCCCCAGCCCGGGACTTACAATGAGCAGTTCTTC.

The V gene is TRBV14, the J gene TRBJ2-1; D is undetermined. The V gene lost 8 bases and the J gene lost 6 bases, with 17 bases spanning the gap. This CDR3 has 14 residues. In germline, CDR1 is SGHDN, CDR2 FVKESK. This chain's CDR3 is CASGKIRVGNEQFF. Here the CDR3 DNA reads TGTGCCAGCGGCAAAATAAGGGTCGGCAATGAGCAGTTCTTC.

The chain links TRBV12-5 to TRBJ1-2, with D maybe TRBD1 (5 bases). With 0 bases removed from V and 8 bases from J, the gap between germline ends came to 7 bases. The germline gives CDR1 LGHNT, CDR2 FRNRAP. The CDR3 spans 12 residues. CDR3 sequence (DNA): TGTGCTAGTGGTTTGGTAACAGGCGGCTACACCTTC. This gives the protein CASGLVTGGYTF. The full variable domain, its missing parts supplied by reference TRBV12-5 and TRBJ1-2, is DARVTQTPRHKVTEMGQEVTMRCQPILGHNTVFWYRQTMMQGLELLAYFRNRAPLDDSGMPKDRFSAEMPDATLATLKIQPSEPRDSAVYFCASGLVTGGYTFGSGTRLTVV.

J is TRBJ2-7 and V is TRBV27, with D tentatively TRBD1 or TRBD2 (5 bases each). The CDR3 loop spans 15 amino acids. Germline CDR1 and CDR2: MNHEY and SMNVEV (reference sequence). Deletions cut 4 bases from V and 1 base from J, with 14 bases between. The CDR3 loop is CASSSPGRHSYEQYF. The CDR3 DNA sequence: TGTGCCAGCAGTTCCCCGGGACGGCATTCCTACGAGCAGTACTTC.

This clone was seen only a few times. The rearrangement links TRBV11-1 to TRBJ1-1; TRBD1 might be the D (6 bases). The CDR3 runs 16 residues. The germline V and J ends were trimmed by 5 bases and 10 bases, with 26 bases remaining between them. The germline gives CDR1 SGHAT, CDR2 FQDESV (reference sequence). The DNA of the CDR3 is TGTGCCAGCAGCCGTTCCGGACAGCCCCATAAGATAGGAGCTTTCTTT. Protein product: CASSRSGQPHKIGAFF.

The gene calls are TRBV7-3 and TRBJ2-7, with 7 bases fitting TRBD1. The trim removed 5 bases at V and 2 bases at J, leaving 6 bases unmatched. The CDR3 sequence is 14 residues long. CDR1 and CDR2 (germline): SGHTA, FQGTGA. The CDR3 DNA sequence: TGTGCCAGCAGCCCAAGGACAGGACCCTACGAGCAGTACTTC. Its protein product is CASSPRTGPYEQYF.

This chain uses TRBV12-3 or TRBV12-4 with TRBJ1-2, with TRBD1 as a possible D gene (6 bases). V lost 5 bases, J lost 7 bases, and 11 bases lay in between. The CDR3 has 12 amino acids. In DNA form, the CDR3 reads TGTGCCAGCAGTCTCGGACAGTTTGGCTACACCTTC. This codes for CASSLGQFGYTF.

The CDR3 nucleotides are TGTGCCAGCAGCCCCGGGTCTCGTCCCAACGGGCCCCAGCATTTT. Translation gives CASSPGSRPNGPQHF. The V gene is TRBV7-8, the J gene TRBJ1-5; D gene unclear. In germline, CDR1 is SGHVS, CDR2 FQNEAQ. This CDR3 spans 15 amino acids. Deletions cut 5 bases from V and 9 bases from J, with 20 bases between.

CDR3: CASRREVGGSGYGYTF. The CDR3 nucleotides read TGTGCCAGCAGACGAGAAGTGGGGGGATCAGGCTATGGCTACACCTTC. This sequence joins TRBV5-5 and TRBJ1-2; D might be TRBD1 (5 bases). This CDR3 region has 16 residues. In germline, CDR1 is SGHKS, CDR2 YYEKEE (reference sequence). V was shortened by 5 bases and J by 4 bases, with 21 bases between the two germline ends.

The V call is TRBV23-1, the J call TRBJ2-7; D might be TRBD1 or TRBD2, each matching 5 bases. TRBV23-1 is flagged as an ORF with uncertain function. The CDR3 is 12 amino acids. V was shortened by 2 bases and J by 6 bases, with 8 bases between the two germline ends. CDR3 protein: CASSQAGSEQYF. The DNA for the CDR3 is TGCGCCAGCAGTCAAGCAGGGAGCGAGCAGTACTTC.

The chain recombines TRBV7-3 with TRBJ2-5, with D possibly matching TRBD1 (6 bases). This CDR3 region has 15 residues. Trimming stripped 5 bases from V and 5 bases from J, with 18 bases between. The germline V gene has CDR1 SGHTA and CDR2 FQGTGA. The DNA for the CDR3 is TGTGCCAGCAGCCGACAGGTCACGAGAGGGGAGACCCAGTACTTC. Its protein product is CASSRQVTRGETQYF.

J is TRBJ1-3 and V is TRBV6-2 or TRBV6-3; D is unresolved. The V gene's germline CDR1 is MNHEY and CDR2 SVGEGT. V shed 2 bases and J shed 0 bases, with 5 bases lying between them. The CDR3 extends over 14 amino acids. The CDR3 reads CASSYPDSGNTIYF. The CDR3 DNA is TGTGCCAGCAGTTACCCGGACTCTGGAAACACCATATATTTT.